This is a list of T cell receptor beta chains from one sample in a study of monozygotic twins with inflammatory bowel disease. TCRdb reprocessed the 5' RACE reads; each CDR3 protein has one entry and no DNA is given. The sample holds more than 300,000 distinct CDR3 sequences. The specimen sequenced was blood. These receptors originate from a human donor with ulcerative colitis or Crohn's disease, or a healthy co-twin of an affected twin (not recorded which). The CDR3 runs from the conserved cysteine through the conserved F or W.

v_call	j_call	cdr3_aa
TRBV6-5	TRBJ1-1	CASRYTGGGTEAFF
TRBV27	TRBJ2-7	CASSTLAGAFYEQYF
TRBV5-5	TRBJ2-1	CASSLPGGGLAPRNEQFF
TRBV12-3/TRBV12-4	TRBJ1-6	CASSLGQGFFSPLHF
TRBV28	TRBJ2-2	CASQTGWSGELFF
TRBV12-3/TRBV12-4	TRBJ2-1	CASRPPVTVYNEQFF
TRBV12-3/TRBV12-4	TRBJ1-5	CASSPDSYQPQHF
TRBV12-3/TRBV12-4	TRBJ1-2	CASRRTGGYGYTF
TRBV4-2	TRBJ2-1	CASSQELAGRFYNEQFF
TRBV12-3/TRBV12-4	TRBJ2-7	CASSFYQGAREQYF
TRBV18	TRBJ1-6	CASSPTGGDSPLHF
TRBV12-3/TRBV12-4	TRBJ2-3	CASSRGQGGAGGRTDTQYF
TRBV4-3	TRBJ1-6	CASSDRANSPLHF
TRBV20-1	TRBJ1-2	CSAASTVNYGYTF
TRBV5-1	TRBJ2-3	CASSTETSGRPGTDTQYF
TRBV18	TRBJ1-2	CASSAPTLTGGRYTF
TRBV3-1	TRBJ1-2	CASSPQFGPLYGYTF
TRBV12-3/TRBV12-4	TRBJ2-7	CASSLGITTYEQYF
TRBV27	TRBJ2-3	CASSSHNTDTQYF
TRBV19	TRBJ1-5	CASDTRDSNQPQHF
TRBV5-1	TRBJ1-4	CASKKTGTTDNEKLFF
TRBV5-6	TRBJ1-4	CASSLGQGTTNEKLFF
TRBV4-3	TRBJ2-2	CASSQDQGLGTGELFF
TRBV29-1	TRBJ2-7	CSVLGDQGVTGEQYF
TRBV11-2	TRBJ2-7	CASSQRTIRGGSPSYEQYF
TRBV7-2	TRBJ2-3	CASTTGSSTDTQYF
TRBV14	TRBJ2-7	CASSRTGQLVEQYF
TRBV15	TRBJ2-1	CATSPPNARWGYEQFF
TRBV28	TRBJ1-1	CASSLSGLYNTEAFF
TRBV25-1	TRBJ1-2	CASSEYPGSYTF
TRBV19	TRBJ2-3	CATSRGGGIANTDTQYF
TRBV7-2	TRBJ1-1	CASSPAGSRSRTEAFF
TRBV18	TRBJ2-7	CASSHSSIRGAGSYEQYF
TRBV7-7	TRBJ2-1	CASSLVGEEQFF
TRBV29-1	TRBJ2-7	CSVVGTGIEQYF
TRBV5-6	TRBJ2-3	CASSRLPYGTDMQYF
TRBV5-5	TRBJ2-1	CASSLHRAPYNEQFF
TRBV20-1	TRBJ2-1	CSAPRGGRDEQFF
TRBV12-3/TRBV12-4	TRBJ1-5	CASSTGYSNQPQHF
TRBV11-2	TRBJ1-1	CASSGNRESMNTEAFF
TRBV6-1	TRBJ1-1	CASRGTAMNTEAFF
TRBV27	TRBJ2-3	CASRLAGAVGTDTQYF
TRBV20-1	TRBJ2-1	CSGGALASEQFF
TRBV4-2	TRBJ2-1	CASSHVILYEQFF
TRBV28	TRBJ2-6	CASIGQGTGANVLTF
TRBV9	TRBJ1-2	CASSVGEGGYGYTF
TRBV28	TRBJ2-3	CASSLRPGRRTDTQYF
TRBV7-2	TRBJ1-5	CASRFPNQPQHF
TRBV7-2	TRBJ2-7	CASSSDYSSYEQYF
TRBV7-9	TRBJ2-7	CASSQLGPRIYEQYF
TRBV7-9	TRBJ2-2	CASSTQTEGTGELFF
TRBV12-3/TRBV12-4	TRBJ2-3	CASNRGHPTDTQYF
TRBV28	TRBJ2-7	CASSPPIRGGPAYEQYF